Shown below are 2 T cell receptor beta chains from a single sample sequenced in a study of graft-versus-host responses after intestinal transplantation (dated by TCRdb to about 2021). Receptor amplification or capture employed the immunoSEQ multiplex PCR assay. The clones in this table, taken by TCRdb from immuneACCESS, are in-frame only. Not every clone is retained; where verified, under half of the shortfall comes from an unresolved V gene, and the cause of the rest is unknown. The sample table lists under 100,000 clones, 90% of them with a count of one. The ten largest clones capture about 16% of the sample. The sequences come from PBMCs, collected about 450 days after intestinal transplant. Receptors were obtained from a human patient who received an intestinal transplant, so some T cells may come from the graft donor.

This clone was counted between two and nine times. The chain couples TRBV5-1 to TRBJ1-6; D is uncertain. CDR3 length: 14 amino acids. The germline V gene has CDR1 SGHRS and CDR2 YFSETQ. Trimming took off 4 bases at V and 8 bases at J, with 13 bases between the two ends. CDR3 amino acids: CASSPEMPDSPLHF. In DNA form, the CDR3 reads TGCGCCAGCAGCCCAGAGATGCCCGATTCACCCCTCCACTTT.

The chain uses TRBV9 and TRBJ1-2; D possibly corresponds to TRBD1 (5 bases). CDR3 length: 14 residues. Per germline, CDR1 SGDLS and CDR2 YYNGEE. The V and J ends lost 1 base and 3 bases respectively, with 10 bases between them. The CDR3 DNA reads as TGTGCCAGCAGCGTATCCGGAGGGGACTATGGCTACACCTTC. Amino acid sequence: CASSVSGGDYGYTF.